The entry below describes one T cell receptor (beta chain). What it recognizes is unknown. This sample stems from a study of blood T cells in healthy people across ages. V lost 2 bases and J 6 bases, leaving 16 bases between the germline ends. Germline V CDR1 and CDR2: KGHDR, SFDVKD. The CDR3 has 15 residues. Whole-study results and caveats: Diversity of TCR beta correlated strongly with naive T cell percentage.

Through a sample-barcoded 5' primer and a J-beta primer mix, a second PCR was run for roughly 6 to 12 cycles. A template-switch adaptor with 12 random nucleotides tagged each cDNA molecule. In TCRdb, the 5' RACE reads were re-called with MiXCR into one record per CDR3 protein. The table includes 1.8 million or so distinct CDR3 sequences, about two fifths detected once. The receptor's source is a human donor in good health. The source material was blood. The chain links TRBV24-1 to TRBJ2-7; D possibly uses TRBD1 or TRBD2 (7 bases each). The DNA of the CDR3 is TGTGCCACCAGTGATTCGGACAGGCGCGGGAGCGAGCAGTACTTC. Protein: CATSDSDRRGSEQYF.